Sequencing of this T cell receptor beta chain was carried out in a study of breast tumors, draining lymph nodes, adjacent tissues. Overall study results and limits: Tumor repertoires ranked between lymph nodes and nontumor tissue in diversity, with V and J gene preferences. That most tumor T cells come from lymph nodes remained unproven. Compared with basal-like, luminal-like tumors shared significantly more repertoire with nontumor tissue.

TCRdb reprocessed the multiplex PCR reads via MiXCR and lists one record per CDR3 protein. Of about 180,000 distinct CDR3 sequences listed, roughly 35% are singletons. This CDR3 region has 15 residues. J gave up 0 bases and V 6 bases, and 3 bases lay outside the gene matches. Samples came from axillary lymph nodes draining the breast cancer. This clonotype was observed a few times. What it binds is not known. The receptor's source is a female donor with breast cancer. Some clones in this sample may be carry-over from other donors' samples. The sample consisted of axillary lymph node tissue. The genes are TRBV12-3 or TRBV12-4 and TRBJ2-3; 10 nucleotides align to TRBD2. The CDR3 bases are TGTGCCAGCAGCAAGACTAGCGGGAGCACAGATACGCAGTATTTT. This encodes CASSKTSGSTDTQYF.